Listed here are 27 T cell receptor beta chains from one sample, sequenced in a study of cytomegalovirus exposure and HLA in healthy donors. PCR primers comprised 60 Vbeta and 13 Jbeta primers. Sequenced by immunoSEQ multiplex PCR; TCRdb stores in-frame clones only, minus some. The repertoire holds just under 95,000 clones, with about three quarters as singletons. Sequencing was carried out using PBMCs. The receptors were gathered from a man aged 50 to 59 in good health and CMV-seropositive.

The rearrangement links TRBV12-5 to TRBJ1-1; the D gene is possibly TRBD1 (6 bases). The CDR3 totals 15 residues. Germline V gene sequence: CDR1 LGHNT, CDR2 FRNRAP. With 2 bases removed from V and 1 base from J, the gap between germline ends came to 11 bases. The CDR3 here is CASGLTAQGNTEAFF. The DNA of the CDR3 is TGTGCTAGTGGTTTGACAGCACAGGGGAACACTGAAGCTTTCTTT.

The chain combines TRBV7-2 with TRBJ1-1, with TRBD1 identical over 7 bases. Trimming at V came to 5 bases and at J to 2 bases, leaving 8 bases not matched to a gene. Germline V lookup: CDR1 SGHTA, CDR2 FQGNSA. CDR3 size: 15 residues. The CDR3 sequence is CASSPDRVGNTEAFF. The CDR3 bases are TGTGCCAGCAGCCCCGACAGGGTAGGAAACACTGAAGCTTTCTTT.

CDR3 sequence: CASSAGQGSEQYF. CDR3 coding DNA: TGTGCCAGCAGTGCGGGGCAGGGGAGCGAGCAGTACTTC. The rearrangement joins TRBV25-1 to TRBJ2-7, with D tentatively TRBD1 (6 bases). Trimming stripped 4 bases from V and 6 bases from J, with 13 bases between. The germline V gene encodes CDR1 MGHDK and CDR2 SYGVNS. The CDR3 has 13 amino acids.

The V and J genes are TRBV6-5 and TRBJ2-5, with TRBD1 matching 7 bases. The DNA end favors TRBJ2-7, so the J call may be wrong. CDR1 and CDR2 from the germline V gene are MNHEY and SVGAGI. The CDR3 runs 14 residues. For the CDR3, the DNA is TGTGCCAGCAGTTACATTGGGACAGCCTACGAGCAGTACTTC. It encodes CASSYIGTAYEQYF.

This chain links TRBV4-3 with TRBJ2-5; TRBD1 might be the D (6 bases). CDR1 and CDR2 from the germline V gene are LGHNA and YSLEER. The CDR3 spans 18 residues. Trimming took 0 bases from V and 3 from J, leaving 20 bases between them. CDR3 in amino acids: CASSQDVGAVGAKETQYF. CDR3 DNA: TGCGCCAGCAGCCAAGATGTGGGGGCGGTGGGCGCGAAAGAGACCCAGTACTTC.

This sequence joins TRBV10-2 and TRBJ2-5, with TRBD1 identical over 9 bases. CDR3 length equals 13 residues. J was trimmed by 8 bases and V by 8 bases; bases with no gene match: 9. Germline V gene data show CDR1 as WSHSY and CDR2 as SAAADI. The CDR3 coding sequence is TGCGCCAGCGGAACGGGACAGGGTAAAACCCAGTACTTC. Its translation: CASGTGQGKTQYF.

This chain joins TRBV11-2 and TRBJ2-3, with D possibly being TRBD2 (6 bases). Germline values: CDR1 SGHAT, CDR2 FQNNGV. The CDR3 is 15 amino acids. Trimming pared 10 bases from V and 2 bases from J, leaving 19 bases between. The CDR3 coding sequence is TGTGCCATCCCCCTGACTAGTGGGTACACAGATACGCAGTATTTT. It is translated as CAIPLTSGYTDTQYF.

The gene calls are TRBV2 and TRBJ2-2; D perhaps matches TRBD2 (5 bases). CDR1 and CDR2 (germline): SNHLY, FYNNEI. The CDR3 runs to 15 residues. Trimming took 3 bases from V and 2 from J, leaving 10 bases between them. CDR3 sequence reads: CASSELGVNTGELFF. The CDR3 DNA follows: TGTGCCAGCAGTGAGCTGGGAGTCAACACCGGGGAGCTGTTTTTT. The variable domain in full, completed from reference TRBV2 and TRBJ2-2, reads EPEVTQTPSHQVTQMGQEVILRCVPISNHLYFYWYRQILGQKVEFLVSFYNNEISEKSEIFDDQFSVERPDGSNFTLKIRSTKLEDSAMYFCASSELGVNTGELFFGEGSRLTVL.

V usage is TRBV9 and J usage is TRBJ1-1; D is ambiguous. Trimming took 0 bases from V and 1 from J, leaving 7 bases between them. The germline CDR1 and CDR2 sequences are SGDLS and YYNGEE. This CDR3 spans 14 amino acids. The CDR3 region is CASSVDGRNTEAFF. Written as DNA, the CDR3 is TGTGCCAGCAGCGTAGATGGCAGGAACACTGAAGCTTTCTTT.

This clone turned up a few times. The chain carries TRBV30 and TRBJ1-5, with no clear D. Germline V lookup: CDR1 GTSNPN, CDR2 SVGIG (reference sequence). Between the trimmed V and J ends, which lost 5 bases and 1 base, there was a span of 6 bases. The CDR3 is made up of 12 amino acids. CDR3: CAWGRSNQPQHF. Here the CDR3 DNA reads TGTGCCTGGGGCAGGAGCAATCAGCCCCAGCATTTT.

The chain joins TRBV19 to TRBJ1-2; D is possibly TRBD1 (6 bases). V was shortened by 10 bases and J by 2 bases, with 23 bases between the two germline ends. The CDR3 contains 16 residues. Looked up from germline, CDR1 is LNHDA and CDR2 is SQIVND (reference sequence). CDR3 bases: TGTGCCACCCAAGGACGGGACACTGTCTTAAACTATGGCTACACCTTC. Translation gives CATQGRDTVLNYGYTF.

V usage is TRBV7-6 and J usage is TRBJ2-2; TRBD2 matches 11 bases. CDR1 and CDR2 (germline): SGHVS, FNYEAQ. J lost 1 base, V lost 7 bases, and 8 bases had no gene match. The CDR3 spans 17 residues. The CDR3 is CASTFSGGAGNTGELFF. The CDR3 DNA sequence: TGTGCCAGCACCTTTAGCGGGGGGGCGGGGAACACCGGGGAGCTGTTTTTT. Based on the CDR3 plus reference TRBV7-6 and TRBJ2-2, the full variable domain is GAGVSQSPRYKVTKRGQDVALRCDPISGHVSLYWYRQALGQGPEFLTYFNYEAQQDKSGLPNDRFSAERPEGSISTLTIQRTEQRDSAMYRCASTFSGGAGNTGELFFGEGSRLTVL.

This clone was seen once. The rearrangement uses TRBV6-5 and TRBJ2-3; D is unresolved. CDR1 is MNHEY and CDR2 is SVGAGI in the germline V gene. The CDR3 is made up of 16 amino acids. V was trimmed by 0 bases and J by 6 bases, leaving 16 bases between them. The DNA for the CDR3 is TGTGCCAGCAGTTACTCCAAGGTAGCTCCACTGGATACGCAGTATTTT. Translation gives CASSYSKVAPLDTQYF.

CDR3 sequence: CASSLRYPGLNTEAFF. The CDR3 DNA is TGTGCCAGCAGCTTGAGGTATCCGGGTCTGAACACTGAAGCTTTCTTT. The chain links TRBV7-2 to TRBJ1-1, with unresolved D. This CDR3 contains 16 residues. V was pared by 3 bases and J by 0 bases, with 14 bases between. Germline loops: CDR1 SGHTA, CDR2 FQGNSA. The full variable domain, rest sourced from reference TRBV7-2 and TRBJ1-1, is GAGVSQSPSNKVTEKGKDVELRCDPISGHTALYWYRQSLGQGLEFLIYFQGNSAPDKSGLPSDRFSAERTGGSVSTLTIQRTQQEDSAVYLCASSLRYPGLNTEAFFGQGTRLTVV.

This chain joins TRBV7-6 and TRBJ1-1; D call uncertain. Germline CDR1 is SGHVS and CDR2 is FNYEAQ. This CDR3 region has 14 residues. Trimming pared 5 bases from V and 0 bases from J, leaving 10 bases between. The CDR3 here is CASSSNSMNTEAFF. In DNA form, the CDR3 reads TGTGCCAGCAGCAGTAACAGTATGAACACTGAAGCTTTCTTT.

This chain connects TRBV2 to TRBJ1-5, with TRBD1 matching over 10 bases. V shed 4 bases, J shed 4 bases, and the junction held 7 bases outside the gene matches. The CDR3 loop spans 16 amino acids. Per the germline V gene, CDR1 is SNHLY and CDR2 is FYNNEI. For the CDR3, the DNA is TGTGCCAGCAGTGGCGTCCCGGGACAGGGGAATCAGCCCCAGCATTTT. It is translated as CASSGVPGQGNQPQHF.

The chain is built from TRBV29-1 and TRBJ1-2, with D possibly matching TRBD1 (5 bases). V lost 2 bases and J 8 bases, leaving 12 bases between the germline ends. This CDR3 has 12 amino acids. Per germline, CDR1 SQVTM and CDR2 ANQGSEA. The CDR3 region has the DNA TGCAGCGTTGAAAAGACAGTAGGAGGCTACACCTTC. Translating gives CSVEKTVGGYTF.

The rearrangement uses TRBV2 and TRBJ2-2; possible D gene TRBD1, 7 bases. This CDR3 has 16 amino acids. CDR1 is SNHLY, CDR2 FYNNEI, per germline. The V and J ends lost 4 bases and 5 bases respectively, with 17 bases between them. The DNA of the CDR3 is TGTGCCAGCAGTGCTAGCGCGGGACAGTTAACCGGGGAGCTGTTTTTT. This gives the protein CASSASAGQLTGELFF. The full variable domain, in which reference TRBV2 and TRBJ2-2 provide the parts outside the CDR3, is EPEVTQTPSHQVTQMGQEVILRCVPISNHLYFYWYRQILGQKVEFLVSFYNNEISEKSEIFDDQFSVERPDGSNFTLKIRSTKLEDSAMYFCASSASAGQLTGELFFGEGSRLTVL.

The V and J genes are TRBV7-8 and TRBJ1-5, with 7 bases matching TRBD1. CDR1 is SGHVS and CDR2 is FQNEAQ in the germline V gene. CDR3 length equals 14 residues. The V and J ends lost 1 base and 4 bases, in that order; junction bases with no gene match: 1. CDR3 amino acids: CASSLGGQNQPQHF. DNA for the CDR3: TGTGCCAGCAGCTTAGGGGGACAGAATCAGCCCCAGCATTTT.

This chain uses TRBV14 with TRBJ1-2, with D possibly matching TRBD1 (5 bases). CDR1 is SGHDN, CDR2 FVKESK, per germline. The CDR3 contains 13 residues. Trimming removed 5 bases at V and 8 bases at J, with 15 bases between. CDR3 protein: CASSAIRVHGYTF. In DNA, the CDR3 is TGTGCCAGCAGCGCAATCAGGGTCCACGGCTACACCTTC.

J is TRBJ2-3 and V is TRBV19; D not resolved. Germline loops: CDR1 LNHDA, CDR2 SQIVND (reference sequence). The length of the CDR3 is 10 residues. V lost 9 bases and J lost 4, with 5 bases in between. Here the CDR3 reads CASRADTQYF. The CDR3 DNA reads TGTGCCAGCCGGGCAGATACGCAGTATTTT. Full variable domain (missing parts from reference TRBV19 and TRBJ2-3): DGGITQSPKYLFRKEGQNVTLSCEQNLNHDAMYWYRQDPGQGLRLIYYSQIVNDFQKGDIAEGYSVSREKKESFPLTVTSAQKNPTAFYLCASRADTQYFGPGTRLTVL.

This rearrangement joins TRBV4-3 to TRBJ2-2, with 7 bases lining up with TRBD2. The CDR3 is 17 residues long. V shed 1 base, J shed 4 bases, and the junction held 9 bases outside the gene matches. From germline, CDR1 is LGHNA and CDR2 YSLEER. The CDR3 DNA is TGCGCCAGCAGCCAAGTGGGCCCGAGGGAGGGCACCGGGGAGCTGTTTTTT. As protein: CASSQVGPREGTGELFF.

A remark on this clone: This specimen includes other DNA sequences encoding the same CDR3. The chain is built from TRBV2 and TRBJ1-4; 8 nucleotides align to TRBD1. The CDR3 has 16 amino acids. Trimming removed 5 bases from V and 6 bases from J; junction bases left unmatched: 11. Germline values: CDR1 SNHLY, CDR2 FYNNEI. The CDR3 DNA sequence: TGTGCCAGCAGTCCTGACAGGGGCGTAAGTTATGAAAAACTGTTTTTT. Translation: CASSPDRGVSYEKLFF.

J is TRBJ1-2 and V is TRBV19; 8 bases line up with TRBD1. CDR1 LNHDA and CDR2 SQIVND come from the germline V gene (reference sequence). The junction had 5 bases not matched to a gene; V was cut back by 0 bases and J by 2 bases. The CDR3 spans 16 residues. CDR3 in DNA: TGTGCCAGTAGTATAGAGACTTACAGGGGGAACTATGGCTACACCTTC. Its translation is CASSIETYRGNYGYTF.

The sample holds a few counts of this clone. The J gene is TRBJ1-4, the V gene TRBV6-6; D is possibly TRBD1 (5 bases). CDR1 is MNHNY, CDR2 SVGAGI, per germline (reference sequence). The V and J ends lost 7 bases and 7 bases respectively, with 13 bases between them. CDR3 length: 13 amino acids. CDR3 nucleotide sequence: TGTGCCAGCACCTGGGAGGGGAGTGAAAAACTGTTTTTT. Protein product: CASTWEGSEKLFF.

The chain joins TRBV5-6 to TRBJ2-1; 15 bases match TRBD2. The CDR3 runs to 17 residues. The germline gives CDR1 SGHDT, CDR2 YYEEEE. With 0 bases clipped from V and 4 bases from J, the junction kept 2 bases outside the gene matches. The CDR3 DNA is TGTGCCAGCAGCTTGGGGACTAGCGGGGGGGCTTACAATGAGCAGTTCTTC. Translation gives CASSLGTSGGAYNEQFF.

The V and J genes are TRBV7-2 and TRBJ1-1; 10 bases are a match to TRBD1. In germline, CDR1 is SGHTA, CDR2 FQGNSA. The length of the CDR3 is 15 residues. V trimming: 5 bases; J trimming: 4 bases; junction bases outside the gene matches: 7. The CDR3 nucleotides are TGTGCCAGCAGCCCCAGACAGGGGGCGGTCACTGAAGCTTTCTTT. Encoded protein: CASSPRQGAVTEAFF.